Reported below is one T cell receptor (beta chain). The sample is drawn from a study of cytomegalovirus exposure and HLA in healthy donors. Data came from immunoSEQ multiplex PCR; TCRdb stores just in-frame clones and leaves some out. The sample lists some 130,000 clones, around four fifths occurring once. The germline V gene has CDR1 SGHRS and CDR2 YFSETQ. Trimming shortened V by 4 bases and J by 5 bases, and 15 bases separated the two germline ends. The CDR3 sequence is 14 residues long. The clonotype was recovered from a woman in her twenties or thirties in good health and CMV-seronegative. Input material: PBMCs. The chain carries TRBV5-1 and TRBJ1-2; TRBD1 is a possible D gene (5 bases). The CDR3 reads CASSIAGNTYGYTF. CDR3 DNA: TGCGCCAGCAGCATCGCAGGGAACACTTATGGCTACACCTTC.